This T cell receptor beta chain stems from a study of blood T cell repertoires in COVID-19. Study as a whole: Acute and convalescent COVID-19 specimens originated in the United States, Italy and Spain.

Germline assignment: CDR1 LNHDA and CDR2 SQIVND (reference sequence). V trimming: 8 bases; J trimming: 7 bases; junction bases outside the gene matches: 15. The CDR3 is 16 amino acids. In the study's own analysis: How many nucleated cells were present was estimated from reference gene primer amplification. Clones were read by immunoSEQ multiplex PCR, and TCRdb kept only the in-frame ones, dropping some. Clone size and V and J calls were adopted from that table, with D and trimming inferred from the DNA. Here the sample spans some 170,000 clones, around 90% being singletons. The rearrangement uses TRBV19 and TRBJ1-5; 9 bases match TRBD1. The sample consisted of peripheral blood. The clonotype was recovered from a woman aged 45-65 years with acute or convalescent COVID-19. The CDR3 nucleotides are TGTGCCAGTGGTCAATACCGGGACAGGGTAAACCAGCCCCAGCATTTT. Residues: CASGQYRDRVNQPQHF.